The 26 T cell receptor beta chains presented below share a single source sample, sequenced in a study of metastatic and nonmetastatic thyroid tumors. Until they underwent thyroid surgery, no patient had received any treatment. TCRdb re-analyzed the PCR reads using MiXCR. This table holds some 7,300 clones, over 15% found once. The sample taken for sequencing was adjacent normal tissue. These receptors were collected from a male donor with papillary thyroid cancer or a benign thyroid nodule (not recorded which). Some clones in this sample may be carry-over from other donors' samples.

This clone was found many times. The CDR3 protein is CASSSTTGVSGDGANVLTF. The CDR3 DNA sequence: TGTGCCAGCAGCTCCACTACGGGGGTTTCAGGGGATGGGGCCAACGTCCTGACTTTC. The V gene is TRBV7-8, the J gene TRBJ2-6, with D possibly called TRBD1 or TRBD2 (6 bases each). The CDR3 sequence is 19 residues long. Per the germline V gene, CDR1 is SGHVS and CDR2 is FQNEAQ. The V gene lost 4 bases and the J gene lost 3 bases, with 22 bases spanning the gap.

This clone has a handful of counts. The chain couples TRBV27 to TRBJ2-3, with no clear D. Germline V gives CDR1 MNHEY, CDR2 SMNVEV (reference sequence). The length of the CDR3 is 14 residues. The V gene lost 6 bases and the J gene lost 0 bases, with 10 bases spanning the gap. CDR3 amino acids: CASRPFGSTDTQYF. CDR3 nucleotides: TGTGCCAGCAGACCGTTCGGGAGCACAGATACGCAGTATTTT.

This clone was seen more than once but under ten times. The chain has TRBV27 and TRBJ1-1; D is unclear. Germline V gene data show CDR1 as MNHEY and CDR2 as SMNVEV (reference sequence). Trimming took 7 bases from V and 1 from J, leaving 10 bases between them. The CDR3 consists of 13 residues. CDR3 protein: CASISHGNTEAFF. CDR3 coding DNA: TGTGCCAGCATTTCCCATGGGAACACTGAAGCTTTCTTT.

This clone was seen more than once but under ten times. The rearrangement uses TRBV19 and TRBJ1-5; TRBD1 is a possible D gene (5 bases). This CDR3 has 15 residues. Germline V CDR1 and CDR2: LNHDA, SQIVND (reference sequence). Between the trimmed V and J ends, which lost 1 base and 5 bases, there was a span of 12 bases. Here the CDR3 reads CASSIVSGGDQPQHF. The DNA for the CDR3 is TGTGCCAGTAGTATAGTAAGTGGAGGGGATCAGCCCCAGCATTTT.

This clone has a handful of counts. V and J are TRBV6-4 and TRBJ2-1; 12 nucleotides agree with TRBD2. Unmatched junction bases numbered 7, after V lost 7 bases and J lost 6 bases. Germline CDR1 and CDR2: MRHNA and SNTAGT. The length of the CDR3 is 15 residues. The DNA of the CDR3 is TGTGCCAGCACTGCCCCGGGACTAGCGGGCAATGAGCAGTTCTTC. Translation gives CASTAPGLAGNEQFF.

The rearrangement links TRBV9 to TRBJ2-2, with D possibly being TRBD2 (6 bases). Trimming stripped 0 bases from V and 3 bases from J, with 9 bases between. Germline lookup yields CDR1 SGDLS and CDR2 YYNGEE. This CDR3 has 15 amino acids. The CDR3: CASSVVEGYTGELFF. For the CDR3, the DNA is TGTGCCAGCAGCGTAGTGGAGGGGTACACCGGGGAGCTGTTTTTT. The full variable domain, its missing parts supplied by reference TRBV9 and TRBJ2-2, is DSGVTQTPKHLITATGQRVTLRCSPRSGDLSVYWYQQSLDQGLQFLIQYYNGEERAKGNILERFSAQQFPDLHSELNLSSLELGDSALYFCASSVVEGYTGELFFGEGSRLTVL.

The sample holds a few counts of this clone. The V and J genes are TRBV6-1 and TRBJ2-7; weak D call: TRBD2 (7 bases). This CDR3 contains 14 residues. V lost 7 bases and J lost 6, with 19 bases in between. Germline V gives CDR1 MNHNS, CDR2 SASEGT. CDR3 nucleotides: TGTGCCAGCACCAACGAGGGGGGGAGGGGCGAGCAGTACGTC. Its protein is CASTNEGGRGEQYV.

This clone has just a few counts. The chain joins TRBV20-1 to TRBJ1-6; possible D gene TRBD1, 6 bases. This CDR3 region has 15 residues. Deletions cut 6 bases from V and 6 bases from J, with 18 bases between. CDR1 is DFQATT and CDR2 is SNEGSKA in the germline V gene (reference sequence). As DNA, the CDR3 is TGCAGTGCCCACTCCTCGACAGGTGCTAATTCACCCCTCCACTTT. Amino acid sequence: CSAHSSTGANSPLHF.

This clone is labeled as medium-sized. The chain is built from TRBV20-1 and TRBJ2-2; 7 positions match TRBD2. V shed 1 base, J shed 1 base, and the junction held 0 bases outside the gene matches. Germline V lookup: CDR1 DFQATT, CDR2 SNEGSKA (reference sequence). This CDR3 comprises 14 residues. Here the CDR3 DNA reads TGCAGTGCTAGAGCGGGAGGGAACACCGGGGAGCTGTTTTTT. Amino acids: CSARAGGNTGELFF.

This clone was observed a single time. The V call is TRBV20-1, the J call TRBJ1-3; unclear D gene. The V gene lost 2 bases and the J gene lost 7 bases, with 18 bases spanning the gap. The V gene's germline CDR1 is DFQATT and CDR2 SNEGSKA (reference sequence). CDR3 length: 15 residues. This CDR3 reads CSARPPWGVENTIYF. The CDR3 nucleotides read TGCAGTGCTAGACCTCCATGGGGTGTAGAGAACACCATATATTTT.

In its sample, this clone is medium-sized. The rearrangement uses TRBV10-1 and TRBJ2-5; 7 bases line up with TRBD1. This CDR3 is built from 13 residues. Germline lookup yields CDR1 WNHNN and CDR2 SYGVQD (reference sequence). The V gene end was trimmed by 5 bases and the J gene end by 7 bases; junction bases not matched to a gene: 7. The CDR3 DNA follows: TGCGCCAGCAGTCGGGACAGTCCGGGGACCCAGTACTTC. Its translation is CASSRDSPGTQYF.

The V and J genes are TRBV11-2 and TRBJ2-7, with 8 bases aligning to TRBD2. Germline assignment: CDR1 SGHAT and CDR2 FQNNGV. With V trimmed by 4 bases and J by 5 bases, 4 bases remained unmatched. The CDR3 runs to 13 residues. The CDR3 here is CASSSGLANEQYV. The CDR3 DNA is TGTGCCAGCAGCTCCGGACTAGCCAACGAGCAGTACGTC.

The genes are TRBV5-1 and TRBJ2-7; D uncertain. Trimming cost V 0 bases and J 1 base, with 14 bases left between them. The CDR3 contains 16 residues. Germline loops: CDR1 SGHRS, CDR2 YFSETQ. The CDR3 DNA reads as TGCGCCAGCAGCTTGGCGCCCTCGAGCATATCCTACGAGCAGTACTTC. Encoded protein: CASSLAPSSISYEQYF.

This clone has only a few counts. The chain carries TRBV6-1 and TRBJ2-1; 7 bases align to TRBD2. Germline V gene sequence: CDR1 MNHNS, CDR2 SASEGT. The CDR3 loop spans 13 amino acids. The ends lost 10 bases at V and 8 bases at J; junction bases unmatched: 11. The CDR3 here is CATRDGGDDEQFF. DNA for the CDR3: TGTGCCACCCGGGATGGGGGGGACGATGAGCAGTTCTTC.

J is TRBJ1-2 and V is TRBV2, with D perhaps TRBD1 (5 bases). The CDR3 runs to 13 residues. CDR1 and CDR2 (germline): SNHLY, FYNNEI. V lost 4 bases and J lost 4, with 10 bases in between. Here the CDR3 DNA reads TGTGCCAGCAGTGCCAGGGTAGGCTATGGCTACACCTTC. Translating gives CASSARVGYGYTF.

V usage is TRBV6-2 or TRBV6-3 and J usage is TRBJ2-2; 11 bases agree with TRBD1. CDR1 is MNHEY and CDR2 is SVGEGT in the germline V gene. The CDR3 loop spans 21 amino acids. V shed 4 bases and J 0 bases; nucleotides not matched to a gene: 16. The CDR3 sequence: CASSCTPGTGGTGANTGELFF. The CDR3 DNA reads as TGTGCCAGCAGTTGCACTCCCGGGACAGGGGGGACTGGCGCGAACACCGGGGAGCTGTTTTTT.

The chain couples TRBV5-1 to TRBJ2-7; D tentatively reads TRBD1 or TRBD2 (5 bases each). From germline, CDR1 is SGHRS and CDR2 YFSETQ. The CDR3 extends over 16 amino acids. Trimming left V 3 bases short and J 5 bases short, with 21 bases between. In DNA form, the CDR3 reads TGCGCCAGCAGCTCGGGACCGGTACTAGGTGTCCACGAGCAGTACTTC. It yields the protein CASSSGPVLGVHEQYF.

The chain recombines TRBV7-2 with TRBJ2-7; 8 nucleotides match TRBD1. The length of the CDR3 is 14 residues. With V trimmed by 1 base and J by 3 bases, 2 bases remained unmatched. Germline values: CDR1 SGHTA, CDR2 FQGNSA. The CDR3 DNA follows: TGTGCCAGCAGCTTAGAAACAGGGGGCTACGAGCAGTACTTC. This codes for CASSLETGGYEQYF.

Only a few counts were recorded for this clone. This chain uses TRBV15 with TRBJ1-5; TRBD1 aligns across 8 bases. CDR3 length: 15 amino acids. The V segment lost 0 bases and the J segment 5 bases; nucleotides outside the gene matches: 3. Germline values: CDR1 LNHNV, CDR2 YYDKDF (reference sequence). DNA for the CDR3: TGTGCCACCAGCAGAGATCAACAGGGGGATCAGCCCCAGCATTTT. It encodes CATSRDQQGDQPQHF.

This chain links TRBV6-1 with TRBJ1-1; no clear D. This CDR3 is built from 13 residues. The V end was cut by 4 bases, the J end by 3 bases, with 9 bases between. CDR1 is MNHNS, CDR2 SASEGT, per germline. The chain's CDR3 is CASSVREDTEAFF. The CDR3 DNA reads TGTGCCAGCAGTGTGCGGGAGGACACTGAAGCTTTCTTT.

The chain combines TRBV6-1 with TRBJ1-3, with D possibly TRBD1 on 6 matching bases. CDR3 length equals 14 residues. Between the trimmed V and J ends, which lost 5 bases and 4 bases, there was a span of 12 bases. Germline values: CDR1 MNHNS, CDR2 SASEGT. CDR3 in amino acids: CASSSAGVGNTIYF. The CDR3 bases are TGTGCCAGCAGTTCCGCAGGGGTAGGAAACACCATATATTTT.

This sequence joins TRBV6-1 and TRBJ1-1; D remains unclear. V was clipped by 3 bases and J by 2 bases, with 13 bases between them. Germline V gives CDR1 MNHNS, CDR2 SASEGT. This CDR3 region has 15 residues. CDR3 in amino acids: CASSEDLQCNTEAFF. CDR3 nucleotide sequence: TGTGCCAGCAGTGAGGACTTACAGTGTAACACTGAAGCTTTCTTT.

Relative to its sample, this clone is medium-sized (0.01 to 0.1%). The chain is built from TRBV7-2 and TRBJ2-1; D might be TRBD2 (6 bases). The CDR3 totals 15 residues. Trimming shortened V by 2 bases and J by 4 bases, and 12 bases separated the two germline ends. Per the germline V gene, CDR1 is SGHTA and CDR2 is FQGNSA. The CDR3 bases are TGTGCCAGCAGCTTAATGGAGGGCCTGTACAATGAGCAGTTCTTC. Translating it yields CASSLMEGLYNEQFF.

This chain connects TRBV28 to TRBJ1-4; D not resolved. V was pared by 6 bases and J by 0 bases, with 20 bases between. Germline lookup yields CDR1 MDHEN and CDR2 SYDVKM. This CDR3 has 18 residues. CDR3 in amino acids: CASRLDSWGFATNEKLFF. CDR3 nucleotide sequence: TGTGCCAGCAGACTTGATTCGTGGGGTTTCGCAACTAATGAAAAACTGTTTTTT.

This sequence joins TRBV5-1 and TRBJ1-2, with 9 bases that match TRBD1. The CDR3 is 15 residues long. Per the germline V gene, CDR1 is SGHRS and CDR2 is YFSETQ. Trimming at V came to 4 bases and at J to 5 bases, leaving 9 bases not matched to a gene. The CDR3 here is CASSPQGAIGYGYTF. As DNA, the CDR3 is TGCGCCAGCAGCCCACAGGGGGCTATAGGGTATGGCTACACCTTC.

This clone has a count of ten or more. V gene TRBV10-3 combines with J gene TRBJ2-1; D tentatively reads TRBD1 or TRBD2 (6 bases each). Germline CDR1 reads ENHRY; CDR2 reads SYGVKD. The V and J ends lost 11 bases and 9 bases respectively, with 17 bases between them. This CDR3 contains 12 residues. The CDR3 here is CAGGRKGGEQFF. Here the CDR3 DNA reads TGTGCCGGAGGGAGAAAGGGGGGTGAGCAGTTCTTC.